In this sample, the clone carrying this T cell receptor (beta chain) turned up many times. What it binds is unknown. The read ends 3 residues shy of where the CDR3 ends; the end is completed using the germline J gene. The entry originates in a study of T cell clonality in common variable immunodeficiency. The CVID group had roughly 15 females and some 30 males, mean age 40. Patients and controls were mostly of Caucasian heritage. CVID subjects had received replacement immunoglobulin for at least one year. Each donor provided about 5 to 8.5 ml of heparinized whole blood. Sequencing was performed with immunoSEQ multiplex PCR; in TCRdb, only in-frame clones are kept and a portion is missing. Observed in the sample are about 34,000 clones, none of them singletons. Study findings and constraints: In common variable immunodeficiency, TCR beta chains reportedly carried fewer deletions and N-nucleotide insertions.

CDR3 size: 15 residues. CDR1 is SEHNR, CDR2 FQNEAQ, per germline (reference sequence). After removal of 3 bases from V and 2 bases from J, the junction contained 4 bases not matched to a gene. The chain couples TRBV7-9 to TRBJ1-1, with 9 bases lining up with TRBD1. This sequence was found in a human donor with common variable immunodeficiency. Sequenced input: peripheral blood mononuclear cells. CDR3 DNA, as far as it was read: TGTGCCAGCAGCTTCGGGACAGGGTACAACACTGAA. Protein sequence: CASSFGTGYNTE. The entire CDR3 is CASSFGTGYNTEAFF.